Following are 19 T cell receptor beta chains from one sample sequenced in a study of memory CD4+ T cells and cytomegalovirus serostatus. Assay used: immunoSEQ multiplex PCR; TCRdb lists only in-frame clones, some missing. The sample includes tens of thousands of clones, roughly 82% of them seen just once. The sort gate was single viable CD3+CD4+CD8-CD45RO+ cells for memory CD4+ T cells. Sample: memory CD4+ T cells from blood. The receptors shown here come from an adult in good health and CMV-seronegative.

The genes are TRBV9 and TRBJ1-2; maybe TRBD1 (6 bases). The CDR3 runs 16 residues. The germline V and J ends were trimmed by 2 bases and 1 base, with 15 bases remaining between them. Germline V gene data show CDR1 as SGDLS and CDR2 as YYNGEE. CDR3 nucleotide sequence: TGTGCCAGCAGCGTGGGTAGGGACAAACTTAACTATGGCTACACCTTC. This translates into CASSVGRDKLNYGYTF.

V gene TRBV7-9 combines with J gene TRBJ1-5; D uncertain. V shed 6 bases and J shed 8 bases, with 17 bases lying between them. Germline V gene data show CDR1 as SEHNR and CDR2 as FQNEAQ (reference sequence). The CDR3 totals 14 residues. The CDR3, as DNA: TGTGCCAGCAGACACCGGGGTGGTAATAAGCCCCAGCATTTT. It codes for CASRHRGGNKPQHF. Looking up the rest from reference TRBV7-9 and TRBJ1-5 gives the full variable domain: DTGVSQNPRHKITKRGQNVTFRCDPISEHNRLYWYRQTLGQGPEFLTYFQNEAQLEKSRLLSDRFSAERPKGSFSTLEIQRTEQGDSAMYLCASRHRGGNKPQHFGDGTRLSIL.

V usage is TRBV19 and J usage is TRBJ2-2, with 7 bases aligning to TRBD1. V was pared by 6 bases and J by 4 bases, with 5 bases of the junction left unmatched. The CDR3 has 14 residues. Per germline, CDR1 LNHDA and CDR2 SQIVND (reference sequence). The CDR3 region is CASRIQGSTGELFF. For the CDR3, the DNA is TGTGCCAGTAGGATACAGGGGTCCACCGGGGAGCTGTTTTTT.

The J gene is TRBJ2-1, the V gene TRBV20-1; unclear D gene. In germline, CDR1 is DFQATT, CDR2 SNEGSKA (reference sequence). The CDR3 has 11 residues. This CDR3 is CSASRYNEQFF. CDR3 coding DNA: TGCAGCGCGAGCCGGTACAATGAGCAGTTCTTC.

V is TRBV5-4 and J is TRBJ2-1; 9 nucleotides match TRBD1. This CDR3 has 16 residues. V dropped 1 base and J dropped 8; count of bases not matched to a gene: 10. From germline, CDR1 is SGHNT and CDR2 YYREEE (reference sequence). The CDR3 is CASSLSSGQGGHEQFF. In DNA form, the CDR3 reads TGTGCCAGCAGCTTGTCGTCGGGACAGGGCGGCCATGAGCAGTTCTTC.

CDR3 region: CAAATGGLGETQYF. Written as DNA, the CDR3 is TGTGCCGCAGCTACTGGGGGCCTGGGGGAGACCCAGTACTTC. V gene TRBV11-2 combines with J gene TRBJ2-5; TRBD1 might be the D (6 bases). Germline V gene lookup returns CDR1 SGHAT and CDR2 FQNNGV. This CDR3 is built from 14 residues. V was pared by 11 bases and J by 5 bases, with 21 bases between.

The V call is TRBV4-2, the J call TRBJ1-2, with a possible D match to TRBD1 (5 bases). This CDR3 comprises 15 residues. Germline assignment: CDR1 LGHNA and CDR2 YNFKEQ. Trimming took 5 bases from V and 5 from J, leaving 18 bases between them. Written as DNA, the CDR3 is TGTGCCAGCAGCTCGTTTCACGGGGCTCAGTATGGCTACACCTTC. It codes for CASSSFHGAQYGYTF.

The CDR3 region has the DNA TGTGCCAGCAGCCGTGGGGGGGGGTTTTCGGGCACTGAAGCTTTCTTT. Residues: CASSRGGGFSGTEAFF. The rearrangement links TRBV7-2 to TRBJ1-1; D possibly corresponds to TRBD1 (5 bases). Trimming removed 5 bases from V and 4 bases from J, with 20 bases in between. This CDR3 comprises 16 residues. Germline V gene lookup returns CDR1 SGHTA and CDR2 FQGNSA.

The chain links TRBV7-3 to TRBJ1-1; 7 nucleotides align to TRBD1. The length of the CDR3 is 14 residues. Germline CDR1 reads SGHTA; CDR2 reads FQGTGA. Trimming cost V 5 bases and J 1 base; bases outside gene matches: 4. CDR3 in DNA: TGTGCCAGCAGCAGGGACAGCCAGAACACTGAAGCTTTCTTT. This gives the protein CASSRDSQNTEAFF.

This clone was counted a few times. The genes are TRBV5-1 and TRBJ1-6, with a possible D match to TRBD1 (6 bases). Germline V gene data show CDR1 as SGHRS and CDR2 as YFSETQ. The CDR3 covers 13 residues. Trimming took off 6 bases at V and 7 bases at J, with 11 bases between the two ends. The CDR3 coding sequence is TGCGCCAGCAAGGGGGGAGAAAATTCACCCCTCCACTTT. Its translation: CASKGGENSPLHF.

The chain employs TRBV5-1 and TRBJ1-4; unclear D gene. The CDR3 is 14 amino acids. V lost 0 bases and J 3 bases, leaving 6 bases between the germline ends. Germline lookup yields CDR1 SGHRS and CDR2 YFSETQ. The CDR3 region is CASSLDSANEKLFF. The CDR3 coding sequence is TGCGCCAGCAGCTTGGACTCGGCTAATGAAAAACTGTTTTTT.

The table lists this clone with a few counts. The V and J genes are TRBV28 and TRBJ1-1; TRBD1 matches 8 bases. J lost 7 bases, V lost 5 bases, and 3 bases had no gene match. The CDR3 runs to 12 residues. Germline values: CDR1 MDHEN, CDR2 SYDVKM. CDR3 nucleotides: TGTGCCAGCAGTGACGACAGGGGTGAAGCTTTCTTT. Its protein is CASSDDRGEAFF.

Only one count was recorded for this clone. This chain uses TRBV19 with TRBJ1-1; D gene ambiguous. The CDR3 is 15 residues long. V gave up 0 bases and J gave up 1 base, with 9 bases separating them. Germline CDR1 LNHDA, CDR2 SQIVND (reference sequence). The CDR3 DNA reads as TGTGCCAGTAGTATAGATCGGAGAGAGAACACTGAAGCTTTCTTT. This encodes CASSIDRRENTEAFF. The whole variable domain, filled in from reference TRBV19 and TRBJ1-1, reads DGGITQSPKYLFRKEGQNVTLSCEQNLNHDAMYWYRQDPGQGLRLIYYSQIVNDFQKGDIAEGYSVSREKKESFPLTVTSAQKNPTAFYLCASSIDRRENTEAFFGQGTRLTVV.

This clone was observed once. The genes are TRBV6-5 and TRBJ1-2; D may be TRBD1 (5 bases). The V gene's germline CDR1 is MNHEY and CDR2 SVGAGI. The CDR3 length is 14 residues. Between the trimmed V and J ends, which lost 7 bases and 7 bases, there was a span of 19 bases. The CDR3 sequence is CASTPRVDSTGYTF. DNA of the CDR3: TGTGCCAGCACCCCTCGGGTCGACAGTACTGGCTACACCTTC.

V usage is TRBV7-6 and J usage is TRBJ2-2, with 7 positions matching TRBD2. This CDR3 has 15 amino acids. Germline-derived CDR1 and CDR2 are SGHVS and FNYEAQ. The CDR3 region is CGGDPLGEGTGELFF. CDR3 nucleotide sequence: TGTGGGGGGGACCCCCTGGGGGAGGGCACCGGGGAGCTGTTTTTT.

V and J are TRBV11-1 and TRBJ2-5; perhaps TRBD2 as D (5 bases). V lost 8 bases to trimming and J lost 1 base, with 11 bases between them. The CDR3 sequence is 13 residues long. CDR1 SGHAT and CDR2 FQDESV come from the germline V gene (reference sequence). The DNA of the CDR3 is TGTGCCAGCCGCGAGGGCAGCCAAGAGACCCAGTACTTC. Translating it yields CASREGSQETQYF.

This clone occurred once. This chain uses TRBV18 with TRBJ2-2; perhaps TRBD1 as D (5 bases). The germline V gene has CDR1 KGHSH and CDR2 LQKENI. The CDR3 loop spans 19 amino acids. V lost 6 bases and J lost 1, with 24 bases in between. CDR3 DNA sequence: TGTGCCAGCTCCCCAATCCTCCTTCAGGGTACGATGAACACCGGGGAGCTGTTTTTT. It is translated as CASSPILLQGTMNTGELFF. The variable domain in full, with the rest retrieved from reference TRBV18 and TRBJ2-2, is NAGVMQNPRHLVRRRGQEARLRCSPMKGHSHVYWYRQLPEEGLKFMVYLQKENIIDESGMPKERFSAEFPKEGPSILRIQQVVRGDSAAYFCASSPILLQGTMNTGELFFGEGSRLTVL.

Worth noting for this clone: Other DNA sequences in the same sample also yield this CDR3. This chain connects TRBV7-3 to TRBJ2-3; 7 bases fit TRBD1. Germline loops: CDR1 SGHTA, CDR2 FQGTGA. V was clipped by 5 bases and J by 0 bases; unmatched bases: 5. CDR3 size: 15 residues. CDR3 loop: CASSPLGQSTDTQYF. Here the CDR3 DNA reads TGTGCCAGCAGCCCCCTGGGACAGAGCACAGATACGCAGTATTTT.

The rearrangement joins TRBV29-1 to TRBJ2-1; D gene unclear. The CDR3 spans 12 residues. Germline CDR1 is SQVTM and CDR2 is ANQGSEA. V lost 8 bases and J lost 6, with 14 bases in between. CDR3 sequence reads: CSSSKSVNEQFF. Written as DNA, the CDR3 is TGCAGCTCTTCTAAGAGCGTCAATGAGCAGTTCTTC.